The rows below give T cell receptor beta chains drawn from one sample of a study of blood T cell repertoires in COVID-19. Sequencing was performed with immunoSEQ multiplex PCR; in TCRdb, only in-frame clones are kept and a portion is missing. This sample yields about 91,000 clones, of which about 88% are seen a single time; about 5% belongs to the top ten. The sequenced sample was peripheral blood. These receptors came from a woman over 75 with active COVID-19. CDR3s include the opening cysteine and the closing phenylalanine or tryptophan. Each record gives: V gene, J gene, CDR3 protein.

>TRBV19|TRBJ1-1
CASKYPGGTTEAFF
>TRBV6-2/TRBV6-3|TRBJ2-5
CASSYGGETQYF
>TRBV2|TRBJ1-5
CASSELRNQPQHF
>TRBV9|TRBJ2-5
CASSPGVGGYGETQYF
>TRBV7-9|TRBJ2-1
CASRSMSASGRINEQFF
>TRBV7-9|TRBJ2-5
CASSPPRGSSKETQYF
>TRBV19|TRBJ2-1
CASSTSRLAGYGSYNEQFF
>TRBV4-3|TRBJ2-3
CASSQEGSGRPTDTQYF
>TRBV9|TRBJ2-1
CASSVEDRINEQFF
>TRBV7-2|TRBJ2-1
CASSPWAHNEQFF
>TRBV6-6|TRBJ2-1
CASSYSWEGRNNEQFF
>TRBV5-6|TRBJ1-1
CASSEVRRDTEAFF
>TRBV11-2|TRBJ2-1
CASSFGTGKTNEQFF
>TRBV7-8|TRBJ2-2
CASSLWAGEGTGELFF
>TRBV27|TRBJ2-1
CASSPGTSAYNEQFF
>TRBV5-1|TRBJ2-3
CASSWKTGLTDTQYF
>TRBV28|TRBJ2-7
CASSPTLEAEQYF
>TRBV28|TRBJ2-3
CATTSREDTQYF
>TRBV2|TRBJ1-2
CASSERRPDSYGYTF
>TRBV4-2|TRBJ2-3
CASSQETDVGTQYF
>TRBV10-3|TRBJ2-3
CAISELAGGRTDTQYF
>TRBV9|TRBJ1-4
CASSVGTGGERNEKLFF
>TRBV7-9|TRBJ1-6
CASSLLGGDSPLHF
>TRBV6-5|TRBJ2-2
CASKTANTGELFF
>TRBV2|TRBJ2-3
CASRVAGVSTDTQYF
>TRBV19|TRBJ1-1
CASSIGRSIEAFF
>TRBV18|TRBJ2-1
CASLEQGNEQFF
>TRBV30|TRBJ2-7
CAWSGQAAYEQYF
>TRBV28|TRBJ1-1
CASSPQTGGDTEAFF
>TRBV18|TRBJ2-3
CASSSTSGGTDTQYF
>TRBV13|TRBJ2-3
CASSTDRSSTDTQYF
>TRBV11-2|TRBJ2-5
CATNNGLAEGETQYF
>TRBV11-3|TRBJ2-2
CASSSPLRQGNTGELFF
>TRBV9|TRBJ2-1
CASSAPGLAGSWEQFF
>TRBV27|TRBJ2-2
CASSLSYRGQGGELFF
>TRBV29-1|TRBJ2-1
CSARGTSGSNNEQFF
>TRBV9|TRBJ1-5
CASSPFPDQPQHF
>TRBV24-1|TRBJ2-5
CATSSQGNGETQYF
>TRBV5-1|TRBJ2-7
CASSWTGLGSYEQYF
>TRBV5-4|TRBJ2-1
CASSLVTGEQFF
>TRBV6-5|TRBJ2-7
CASWTGGPYEQYF